One T cell receptor (beta chain) is described in this entry. The antigen remains undetermined. The repertoire was sequenced with immunoSEQ multiplex PCR; TCRdb's copy has only in-frame clones and lacks some. The sample holds about 150,000 clones, over 80% seen once. The source of the sample is a study of T cell responses to AZD1222 COVID-19 vaccine. Whole-study findings and limits: Baseline seropositivity occurred in only a handful of AZD1222 recipients. Donors, mostly white British, included more females; clonal diversity was possibly underestimated.

This receptor was identified in an adult who received the AZD1222 COVID-19 vaccine. The sequences come from peripheral blood, collected 28 days after the second AZD1222 dose.

CDR3: CASSLGRSAAFF. For the CDR3, the DNA is TGTGCCAGCAGCTTAGGAAGGTCAGCGGCTTTCTTT. J is TRBJ1-1 and V is TRBV7-8; D call uncertain. The germline V gene has CDR1 SGHVS and CDR2 FQNEAQ. V was trimmed by 1 base and J by 11 bases, leaving 11 bases between them. The CDR3 is 12 amino acids.